A selection of T cell receptor beta chains follows, all from one sample in a study of breast tumors, draining lymph nodes, adjacent tissues. TCRdb passed the multiplex PCR reads through MiXCR, listing each CDR3 protein once. The sample shows nearly 110,000 distinct CDR3 sequences, about 31% of them seen only once. The specimen sequenced was axillary lymph node tissue. Receptor source: a female donor with breast cancer. Some clones in this sample may be carry-over from other donors' samples. The CDR3 runs from the conserved cysteine through the conserved F or W. The D gene is left open where the match is weak. Size tells how often a clone was seen (once, few, many) or the class of an expanded clone, and some rows leave it out.

J	D	size	V	DNA	CDR3
TRBJ1-2	TRBD1	many	TRBV14	TGTGCCAGCAGCCAAGTAGCAGGGACAGGGTATGGCTACACCTTC	CASSQVAGTGYGYTF
TRBJ2-7	.	many	TRBV7-9	TGTGCCAGCAGTTGGGACATTTCCTACGAGCAGTACTTC	CASSWDISYEQYF
TRBJ1-2	TRBD1	many	TRBV12-3/TRBV12-4	TGTGCCAGCAGTCAAACAGGGGACTTCTATGGCTACACCTTC	CASSQTGDFYGYTF
TRBJ2-2	.	many	TRBV7-8	TGTGCCAGCAGCTTAGTTGTATTCCCCAACACCGGGGAGCTGTTTTTT	CASSLVVFPNTGELFF
TRBJ1-5	.	many	TRBV4-3	TGCGCCAGCAGCCAAGTCTGGGGGGGCAATCAGCCCCAGCATTTT	CASSQVWGGNQPQHF
TRBJ2-7	TRBD1	.	TRBV11-2	TGCAGCAGTGGCACCGGGACAGGGCGCGAGCAGTACTTC	CSSGTGTGREQYF
TRBJ2-5	.	.	TRBV6-1	TGTGCCAGCAGTCAAGCGCGGGGCAGGCCACAAGAGACCCAGTACTTC	CASSQARGRPQETQYF
TRBJ1-1	.	.	TRBV3-1	TGTGCCAGCAGTTACCCTAACGTTGGGAGAGCTGAAGCTTTCTTT	CASSYPNVGRAEAFF
TRBJ2-3	TRBD1	many	TRBV11-2	TGTGCCAGCACCAAGAACAGGGGGCGTATAAGCACAGATACGCAGTATTTT	CASTKNRGRISTDTQYF
TRBJ2-7	.	many	TRBV28	TGTGCCAGCAGGCAAGGGGGTCGCGAGCAGTACTTC	CASRQGGREQYF
TRBJ1-2	.	.	TRBV29-1	TGCAGCGTTGAAGAGGGACTAAACTATGGCTACACCTTC	CSVEEGLNYGYTF
TRBJ1-6	.	.	TRBV2	TGTGCCAGCAAATTGGGGGCGGGAAGGAATTCACCCCTCCACTTT	CASKLGAGRNSPLHF
TRBJ2-1	TRBD1	many	TRBV19	TGTGCCAGTAGTCCCGGGACAGCCATTGAGCAGTTCTTC	CASSPGTAIEQFF
TRBJ1-2	.	many	TRBV7-8	TGTGCCAGCAGCCCGACAGGTTTCAACTATGGCTACACCTTC	CASSPTGFNYGYTF
TRBJ2-5	TRBD1	many	TRBV2	TGTGCCAGCAGTGAAGCCCGGACAGGGGGGGGTCGAGAGACCCAGTACTTC	CASSEARTGGGRETQYF
TRBJ1-2	.	few	TRBV28	TGTGCCAGCGCTACTCCACAAGTTAACTATGGCTACACCTTC	CASATPQVNYGYTF
TRBJ2-1	TRBD2	many	TRBV6-5	TGTGCCAGCGGCACTAGCGGTCAGCAGTTCTTC	CASGTSGQQFF
TRBJ2-7	.	.	TRBV12-3/TRBV12-4	TGTGCCAGCAGTTTGAGTAATTCATACGAGCAGTACTTC	CASSLSNSYEQYF
TRBJ2-3	TRBD2	.	TRBV28	TGTGCCAGCAGTCCGAGCGGGAGACACACAGATACGCAGTATTTT	CASSPSGRHTDTQYF
TRBJ1-1	.	.	TRBV20-1	TGCAGTGCCCCCCGGACCCTGCGTACTGAAGCTTTCTTT	CSAPRTLRTEAFF
TRBJ2-1	TRBD2	many	TRBV19	TGTGCCAGTAGTATTACGGCTAGCGGGAGCAACAATGAGCAGTTCTTC	CASSITASGSNNEQFF
TRBJ2-4	.	.	TRBV28	TGTGCCAGCAGAACCTCGACTCTACCGGGGTGGGACATTCAGTACTTC	CASRTSTLPGWDIQYF
TRBJ2-2	TRBD2	many	TRBV19	TGTGCCAGTAGTAAGGGACTAGCGGCCGCCACCGGGGAGCTGTTTTTT	CASSKGLAAATGELFF
TRBJ1-2	.	.	TRBV11-2	TGTGCCAGCAGCTCGCAGGGGAGAAACTATGGCTACACCTTC	CASSSQGRNYGYTF
TRBJ2-2	TRBD2	many	TRBV20-1	TGCAGTGCTTCACCTAGCGGGAAAGGAGGCACCGGGGAGCTGTTTTTT	CSASPSGKGGTGELFF
TRBJ2-1	.	.	TRBV20-1	TGCAGTGCTTCAGGACTGGCGGGTTACAATGAGCAGTTCTTC	CSASGLAGYNEQFF
TRBJ2-7	.	many	TRBV11-2	TGTGCCAGCAGCCCGTCCTACGAGCAGTACTTC	CASSPSYEQYF
TRBJ2-2	TRBD2	many	TRBV7-8	TGTGCCAGCGGTCTAGCGGGGGGGCCAAGAAGCACCGGGGAGCTGTTTTTT	CASGLAGGPRSTGELFF
TRBJ2-5	TRBD2	.	TRBV7-4	TGTGCCAGCAGCTGCCGGACTAGCGGGGTGTCTGAGACCCAGTACTTC	CASSCRTSGVSETQYF
TRBJ1-3	.	.	TRBV20-1	TGCAGTGCTAGTTCAACTACGGGTGGCTACACCATATATTTT	CSASSTTGGYTIYF
TRBJ2-6	TRBD1	many	TRBV20-1	TGCAGTGCCCAAGGCCCAGGGGGTGCTGGGGCCAACGTCCTGACTTTC	CSAQGPGGAGANVLTF
TRBJ2-1	.	many	TRBV9	TGTGCCAGCAGCTACCAGGCCCGGGACTTGTCCTACAATGAGCAGTTCTTC	CASSYQARDLSYNEQFF
TRBJ2-2	.	many	TRBV24-1	TGTGCCACCACAGGAGGGGGCACCGGGGAGCTGTTTTTT	CATTGGGTGELFF
TRBJ1-2	TRBD1	.	TRBV12-5	TGTGCTAGTGGGCAGGGGGCAAAGGGAAATCCCTATGGCTACACCTTC	CASGQGAKGNPYGYTF
TRBJ2-2	.	many	TRBV12-3/TRBV12-4	TGTGCCAGCAGACCGAGGGACGGGAAGAACACCGGGGAGCTGTTTTTT	CASRPRDGKNTGELFF
TRBJ1-5	.	many	TRBV7-2	TGTGCCAGCAGCCCCCCCTATAGCAATCAGCCCCAGCATTTT	CASSPPYSNQPQHF
TRBJ1-2	.	many	TRBV6-2/TRBV6-3	TGTGCCAGCAGTTACCGGACAGCCGCTAACTATGGCTACACCTTC	CASSYRTAANYGYTF
TRBJ2-5	TRBD2	many	TRBV2	TGTGCCAGCAGTGAACTCGGGTCGGGGGGTCAAGAGACCCAGTACTTC	CASSELGSGGQETQYF
TRBJ2-3	.	medium-sized	TRBV20-1	TGCAGTGCTAGAGAGTCTTTAAATACGCAGTATTTT	CSARESLNTQYF
TRBJ2-7	TRBD2	.	TRBV20-1	TGCAGTGCCGTGCCATCGGGACTAGCTTACGAGCAGTACTTC	CSAVPSGLAYEQYF
TRBJ1-5	.	many	TRBV18	TGTGCCAGCTCCCCGGCAGAAGCTCCAAATCAGCCCCAGCATTTT	CASSPAEAPNQPQHF
TRBJ1-6	.	many	TRBV24-1	TGTGCCACCAGTGATTACCCCCGGGGGGCGCCTGGTTCACCCCTCCACTTT	CATSDYPRGAPGSPLHF
TRBJ1-4	TRBD1	many	TRBV12-3/TRBV12-4	TGTGCCAGCAGAAAGGGCACAGGGGAAAATGAAAAACTGTTTTTT	CASRKGTGENEKLFF
TRBJ2-1	TRBD2	.	TRBV7-2	TGTGCTAGCAGCGTTAGCGGGAGTTTTTACAATGAGCAGCTCTTC	CASSVSGSFYNEQLF
TRBJ1-5	TRBD1	many	TRBV5-1	TGCGCCAGCAGCTCCGGAGTCACAGGGGATCAGCCCCAGCATTTT	CASSSGVTGDQPQHF
TRBJ2-7	TRBD1	many	TRBV5-8	TGTGCCAGCAGCTGCTACAGGGGGCTGGATAGTTACGAGCAGTACTTC	CASSCYRGLDSYEQYF
TRBJ2-7	.	.	TRBV29-1	TGCAGCGTTATGGTCGGCAGGGCGGACGAGCAGTACTTC	CSVMVGRADEQYF
TRBJ1-6	.	once	TRBV10-3	TGTGCCATCAGTGAGTCGATGGGGTATTCACCCCTCCACTTT	CAISESMGYSPLHF
TRBJ1-3	TRBD1	many	TRBV5-8	TGTGCCAGCAGCCCGGGACAGTACTCTGGAAACACCATATATTTT	CASSPGQYSGNTIYF
TRBJ2-2	.	many	TRBV12-3/TRBV12-4	TGTGCCAGCAGTTGGCCGGACGGGGAGCTGTTTTTT	CASSWPDGELFF
TRBJ2-3	.	.	TRBV19	TGTGCCAGTACCGATGGGGGTGCAGGTCGCGATACGCAGTATTTT	CASTDGGAGRDTQYF
TRBJ1-1	TRBD1	few	TRBV5-1	TGCGCCAGCAGCTTTGGCAACTACAGGGGGGGCACTGAAGCTTTCTTT	CASSFGNYRGGTEAFF